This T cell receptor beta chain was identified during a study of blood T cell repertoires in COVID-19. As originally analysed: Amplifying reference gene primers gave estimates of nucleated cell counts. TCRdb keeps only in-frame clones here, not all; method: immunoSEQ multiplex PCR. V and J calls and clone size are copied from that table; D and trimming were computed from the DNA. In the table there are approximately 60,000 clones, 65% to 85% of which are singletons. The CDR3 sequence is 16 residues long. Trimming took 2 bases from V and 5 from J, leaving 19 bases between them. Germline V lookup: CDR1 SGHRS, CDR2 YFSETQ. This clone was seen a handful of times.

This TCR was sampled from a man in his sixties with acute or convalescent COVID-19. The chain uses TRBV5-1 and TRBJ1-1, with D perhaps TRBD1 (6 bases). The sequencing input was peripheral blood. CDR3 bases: TGCGCCAGCAGCTTTGGCAGGGGTTATGAAGGAACTGAAGCTTTCTTT. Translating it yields CASSFGRGYEGTEAFF.